These 18 T cell receptor beta chains came from one sample sequenced in a study of T cells in localized non-small cell lung cancer. Generated by immunoSEQ multiplex PCR, the TCRdb table keeps only in-frame clones and is missing some. Of 9,000 to 13,000 clones listed, about 85% are singletons. Material: peripheral blood, obtained before any cancer treatment. These TCRs come from a male donor older than 55 with stage III lung adenocarcinoma.

The chain has TRBV27 and TRBJ2-1, with TRBD2 matching over 12 bases. The V segment lost 6 bases and the J segment 4 bases; nucleotides outside the gene matches: 13. This CDR3 is 18 amino acids long. Germline lookup yields CDR1 MNHEY and CDR2 SMNVEV (reference sequence). This CDR3 reads CASRPLAGTSGFYNEQFF. The DNA for the CDR3 is TGTGCCAGCAGGCCCCTCGCCGGGACTAGCGGGTTTTACAATGAGCAGTTCTTC.

The chain has TRBV19 and TRBJ1-5, with D perhaps TRBD1 (6 bases). The CDR3 covers 21 residues. V lost 1 base to trimming and J lost 0 bases, with 25 bases between them. The V gene's germline CDR1 is LNHDA and CDR2 SQIVND (reference sequence). CDR3 loop: CASSIGLERGRLRDSNQPQHF. CDR3 nucleotide sequence: TGTGCCAGTAGTATAGGGTTGGAGAGGGGGAGGCTTCGGGATAGCAATCAGCCCCAGCATTTT.

The chain is built from TRBV5-4 and TRBJ2-5, with TRBD2 matching over 8 bases. Germline V gene lookup returns CDR1 SGHNT and CDR2 YYREEE (reference sequence). V lost 6 bases and J lost 5; bases outside the gene matches: 6. The CDR3 length is 13 residues. The CDR3 DNA is TGTGCCAGCAAAGCGGGAGCTGAGGAGACCCAGTACTTC. Amino acids: CASKAGAEETQYF.

The chain joins TRBV2 to TRBJ2-7; perhaps TRBD1 as D (5 bases). The CDR3 has 14 residues. Trimming pared 6 bases from V and 4 bases from J, leaving 16 bases between. Germline V gives CDR1 SNHLY, CDR2 FYNNEI. CDR3 loop: CASSGSGSAYEQYF. CDR3 DNA sequence: TGTGCCAGCAGCGGATCAGGGTCGGCGTACGAGCAGTACTTC.

The genes are TRBV4-1 and TRBJ2-2, with 12 bases aligning to TRBD1. The CDR3 loop spans 18 amino acids. J gave up 6 bases and V 0 bases, and 8 bases lay outside the gene matches. The germline gives CDR1 MGHRA, CDR2 YSYEKL. The CDR3 DNA reads as TGCGCCAGCAGCCAAGAAAGTAGGGGACAGGGGGCAGCCGGGGAGCTGTTTTTT. It specifies CASSQESRGQGAAGELFF.

The gene calls are TRBV28 and TRBJ2-7; 8 nucleotides line up with TRBD1. Germline V lookup: CDR1 MDHEN, CDR2 SYDVKM. With V trimmed by 11 bases and J by 2 bases, 5 bases remained unmatched. This CDR3 has 12 residues. The CDR3 region is CASRTGPYEQYF. The CDR3 region has the DNA TGTGCCTCCAGGACAGGGCCCTACGAGCAGTACTTC.

V usage is TRBV6-6 and J usage is TRBJ2-4; D is ambiguous. The CDR3 spans 13 residues. Germline-derived CDR1 and CDR2 are MNHNY and SVGAGI (reference sequence). Trimming shortened V by 6 bases and J by 5 bases, and 11 bases separated the two germline ends. The CDR3 nucleotides are TGTGCCAGCAGCCGCACGGGCCAAAACATTCAGTACTTC. Translating it yields CASSRTGQNIQYF.

This clone was seen only a few times. The chain combines TRBV27 with TRBJ1-2; 11 bases map to TRBD1. CDR3 length equals 15 residues. Looked up from germline, CDR1 is MNHEY and CDR2 is SMNVEV (reference sequence). After removal of 8 bases from V and 6 bases from J, the junction contained 11 bases not matched to a gene. The CDR3: CASVRTGGASNGYTF. CDR3 DNA sequence: TGTGCCAGCGTCCGGACAGGGGGCGCGAGTAATGGCTACACCTTC.

The chain is built from TRBV15 and TRBJ1-5; D is uncertain. The V gene's germline CDR1 is LNHNV and CDR2 YYDKDF (reference sequence). The CDR3 runs to 14 residues. Trimming removed 0 bases from V and 7 bases from J, with 10 bases in between. Here the CDR3 reads CATSRDLSSQPQHF. DNA of the CDR3: TGTGCCACCAGCAGAGATCTCTCCAGCCAGCCCCAGCATTTT.

The count of this clone is one. The chain couples TRBV5-1 to TRBJ2-7; D is undetermined. Trimming pared 1 base from V and 7 bases from J, leaving 15 bases between. The CDR3 loop spans 14 amino acids. Germline lookup yields CDR1 SGHRS and CDR2 YFSETQ. CDR3 amino acids: CASSLLSVVGEQYF. The CDR3 coding sequence is TGCGCCAGCAGCTTGTTATCCGTTGTGGGGGAGCAGTACTTC.

The V gene is TRBV7-2, the J gene TRBJ2-7; 10 positions match TRBD1. J was trimmed by 9 bases and V by 4 bases; bases with no gene match: 9. The CDR3 length is 14 residues. Germline V gene lookup returns CDR1 SGHTA and CDR2 FQGNSA. The CDR3 reads CASSSGQGFDRQYF. CDR3 DNA: TGTGCCAGCAGCTCGGGACAGGGGTTTGATCGGCAGTACTTC. Variable domain in full (rest from reference TRBV7-2 and TRBJ2-7): GAGVSQSPSNKVTEKGKDVELRCDPISGHTALYWYRQSLGQGLEFLIYFQGNSAPDKSGLPSDRFSAERTGGSVSTLTIQRTQQEDSAVYLCASSSGQGFDRQYFGPGTRLTVT.

The chain uses TRBV5-5 and TRBJ1-4; TRBD1 agrees at 8 bases. Trimming cost V 3 bases and J 4 bases; bases outside gene matches: 5. This CDR3 has 15 residues. Germline CDR1 is SGHKS and CDR2 is YYEKEE (reference sequence). CDR3 amino acids: CASSSETGVNEKLFF. CDR3 DNA: TGTGCCAGCAGCTCAGAGACAGGGGTTAATGAAAAACTGTTTTTT.

V is TRBV6-5 and J is TRBJ2-4; 9 nucleotides match TRBD2. Germline CDR1 is MNHEY and CDR2 is SVGAGI. V was clipped by 7 bases and J by 0 bases; unmatched bases: 4. The CDR3 sequence is 15 residues long. The CDR3 nucleotides read TGTGCCAGCAAAGGACTAGCGATAGCCAAAAACATTCAGTACTTC. Residues: CASKGLAIAKNIQYF.

The chain has TRBV28 and TRBJ1-1; D unresolved. Germline V CDR1 and CDR2: MDHEN, SYDVKM. Trimming stripped 8 bases from V and 8 bases from J, with 12 bases between. The CDR3 is 11 residues long. For the CDR3, the DNA is TGTGCCAGCGCGGTCATGAGAGAAGCTTTCTTT. Its translation: CASAVMREAFF.

The rearrangement links TRBV19 to TRBJ1-6; D gene uncertain. Germline CDR1 reads LNHDA; CDR2 reads SQIVND (reference sequence). The V and J ends lost 0 bases and 15 bases respectively, with 9 bases between them. The CDR3 loop spans 12 amino acids. This CDR3 reads CASSIDHLRLHF. The CDR3 bases are TGTGCCAGTAGTATAGATCATCTACGCCTCCACTTT. The whole variable domain, filled in from reference TRBV19 and TRBJ1-6, reads DGGITQSPKYLFRKEGQNVTLSCEQNLNHDAMYWYRQDPGQGLRLIYYSQIVNDFQKGDIAEGYSVSREKKESFPLTVTSAQKNPTAFYLCASSIDHLRLHFGNGTRLTVT.

The V gene is TRBV4-3, the J gene TRBJ2-1; TRBD2 is a possible D gene (6 bases). The germline gives CDR1 LGHNA, CDR2 YSLEER. CDR3 length equals 17 residues. V lost 0 bases and J 0 bases, leaving 12 bases between the germline ends. For the CDR3, the DNA is TGCGCCAGCAGCCAAGATCTTAGCGGAAGCTCCTACAATGAGCAGTTCTTC. It encodes CASSQDLSGSSYNEQFF.

J is TRBJ2-1 and V is TRBV27; 10 bases match TRBD2. In germline, CDR1 is MNHEY, CDR2 SMNVEV (reference sequence). The CDR3 runs to 15 residues. V lost 2 bases to trimming and J lost 4 bases; unmatched junction nucleotides: 2. The CDR3 is CASSLEGLAYNEQFF. The CDR3 DNA reads TGTGCCAGCAGTTTAGAGGGACTAGCGTACAATGAGCAGTTCTTC.

The chain links TRBV7-9 to TRBJ1-5, with D unclear. V dropped 1 base and J dropped 7 bases, with 17 bases sitting between them. This CDR3 is 16 amino acids long. Germline V CDR1 and CDR2: SEHNR, FQNEAQ (reference sequence). CDR3 protein: CASSLGSFGSGQPQHF. For the CDR3, the DNA is TGTGCCAGCAGCTTAGGGTCCTTTGGTTCCGGGCAGCCCCAGCATTTT.